This T cell receptor beta chain is drawn from a study of post-analysis software for immune sequencing data. For this clonotype: Its target is unknown.

cDNA libraries for TCR beta contained unique molecular identifiers. It was from approximately 0.91 to 9.4 million T cells that some 460,000 cDNA molecules came. TCRdb reprocessed the PCR reads via MiXCR and lists one record per CDR3 protein. The data show some 160,000 distinct CDR3 sequences, 35% to 40% seen once. Study findings and constraints: Among multiple sclerosis patients, normalized Chao1 diversity was significantly below that of controls. Samples from one preparation batch, clustered by F measure, grouped strongly together.

This clonotype was obtained from a girl aged 10 to 17 with multiple sclerosis. Material: blood, obtained after autologous hematopoietic stem cell transplantation.

DNA for the CDR3: TGTGCCAGCACCTTAGCGGGAGTTGAAAACATTCAGTACTTC. The encoded protein is CASTLAGVENIQYF. The chain recombines TRBV2 with TRBJ2-4, with TRBD2 matching 9 bases. Germline values: CDR1 SNHLY, CDR2 FYNNEI. The length of the CDR3 is 14 residues. J was trimmed by 5 bases and V by 7 bases; bases with no gene match: 6.